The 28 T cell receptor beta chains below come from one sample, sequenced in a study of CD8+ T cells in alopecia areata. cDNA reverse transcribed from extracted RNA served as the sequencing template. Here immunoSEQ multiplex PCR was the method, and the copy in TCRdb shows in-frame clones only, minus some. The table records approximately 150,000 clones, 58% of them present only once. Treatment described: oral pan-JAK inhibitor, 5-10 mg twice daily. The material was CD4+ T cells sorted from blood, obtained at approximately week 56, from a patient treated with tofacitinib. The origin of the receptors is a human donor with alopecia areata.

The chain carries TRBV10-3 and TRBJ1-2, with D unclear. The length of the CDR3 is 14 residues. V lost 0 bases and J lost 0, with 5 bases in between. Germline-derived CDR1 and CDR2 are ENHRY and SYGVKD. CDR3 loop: CAISESTSNYGYTF. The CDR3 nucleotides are TGTGCCATCAGTGAGTCGACGTCTAACTATGGCTACACCTTC.

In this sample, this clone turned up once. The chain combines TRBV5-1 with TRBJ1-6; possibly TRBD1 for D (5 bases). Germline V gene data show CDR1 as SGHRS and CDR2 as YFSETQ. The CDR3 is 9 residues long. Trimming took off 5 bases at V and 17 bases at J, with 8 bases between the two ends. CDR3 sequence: CASSRDFHF. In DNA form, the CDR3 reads TGCGCCAGCAGTCGGGACTTCCACTTT. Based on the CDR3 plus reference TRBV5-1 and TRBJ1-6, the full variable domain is KAGVTQTPRYLIKTRGQQVTLSCSPISGHRSVSWYQQTPGQGLQFLFEYFSETQRNKGNFPGRFSGRQFSNSRSEMNVSTLELGDSALYLCASSRDFHFGNGTRLTVT.

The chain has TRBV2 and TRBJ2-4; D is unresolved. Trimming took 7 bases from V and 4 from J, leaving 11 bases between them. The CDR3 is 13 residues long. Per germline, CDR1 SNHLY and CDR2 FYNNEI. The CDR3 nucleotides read TGTGCCAGCACTTCAGATTTTAAAAACATTCAGTACTTC. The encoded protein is CASTSDFKNIQYF.

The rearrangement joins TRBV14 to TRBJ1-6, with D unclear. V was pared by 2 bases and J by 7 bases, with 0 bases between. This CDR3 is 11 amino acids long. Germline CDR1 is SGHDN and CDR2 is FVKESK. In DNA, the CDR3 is TGTGCCAGCAGCCAAAATTCACCCCTCCACTTT. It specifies CASSQNSPLHF. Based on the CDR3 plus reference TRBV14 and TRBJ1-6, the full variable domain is EAGVTQFPSHSVIEKGQTVTLRCDPISGHDNLYWYRRVMGKEIKFLLHFVKESKQDESGMPNNRFLAERTGGTYSTLKVQPAELEDSGVYFCASSQNSPLHFGNGTRLTVT.

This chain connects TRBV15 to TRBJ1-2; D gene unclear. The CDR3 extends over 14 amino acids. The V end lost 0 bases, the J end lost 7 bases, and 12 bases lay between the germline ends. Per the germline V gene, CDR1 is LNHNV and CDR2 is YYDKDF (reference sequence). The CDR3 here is CATSRDFYRGGYTF. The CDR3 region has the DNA TGTGCCACCAGCAGAGATTTTTATCGCGGTGGCTACACCTTC.

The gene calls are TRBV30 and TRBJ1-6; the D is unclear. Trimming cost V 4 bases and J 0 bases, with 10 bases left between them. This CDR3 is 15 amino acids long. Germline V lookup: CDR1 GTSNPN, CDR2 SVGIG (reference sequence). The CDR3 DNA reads TGTGCCTGGAAATCGGGGAGCTCCTATAATTCACCCCTCCACTTT. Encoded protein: CAWKSGSSYNSPLHF.

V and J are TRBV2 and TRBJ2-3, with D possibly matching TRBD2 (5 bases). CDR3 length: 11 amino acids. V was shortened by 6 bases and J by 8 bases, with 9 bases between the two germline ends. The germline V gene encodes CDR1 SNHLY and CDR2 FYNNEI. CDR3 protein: CASRVEGTQYF. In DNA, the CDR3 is TGTGCCAGCAGGGTAGAGGGTACGCAGTATTTT.

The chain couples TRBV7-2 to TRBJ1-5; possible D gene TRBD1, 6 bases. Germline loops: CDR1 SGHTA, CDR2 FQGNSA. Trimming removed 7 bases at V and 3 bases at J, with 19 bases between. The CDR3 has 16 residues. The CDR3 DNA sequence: TGTGCCAGCACCTTGAGGGCAGGGGCCAACAATCAGCCCCAGCATTTT. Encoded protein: CASTLRAGANNQPQHF. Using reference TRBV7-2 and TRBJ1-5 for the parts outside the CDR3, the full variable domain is GAGVSQSPSNKVTEKGKDVELRCDPISGHTALYWYRQSLGQGLEFLIYFQGNSAPDKSGLPSDRFSAERTGGSVSTLTIQRTQQEDSAVYLCASTLRAGANNQPQHFGDGTRLSIL.

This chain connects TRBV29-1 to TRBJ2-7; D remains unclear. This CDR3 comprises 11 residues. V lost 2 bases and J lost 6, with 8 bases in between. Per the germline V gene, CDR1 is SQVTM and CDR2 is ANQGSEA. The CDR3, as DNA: TGCAGCGTTGAATTAGGTCCCGAGCAGTACTTC. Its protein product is CSVELGPEQYF.

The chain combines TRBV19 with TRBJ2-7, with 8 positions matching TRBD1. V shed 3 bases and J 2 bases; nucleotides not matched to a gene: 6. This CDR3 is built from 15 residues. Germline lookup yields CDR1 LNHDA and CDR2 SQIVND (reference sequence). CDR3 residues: CASSMGQGAAYEQYF. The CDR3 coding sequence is TGTGCCAGTAGTATGGGGCAGGGGGCAGCCTACGAGCAGTACTTC.

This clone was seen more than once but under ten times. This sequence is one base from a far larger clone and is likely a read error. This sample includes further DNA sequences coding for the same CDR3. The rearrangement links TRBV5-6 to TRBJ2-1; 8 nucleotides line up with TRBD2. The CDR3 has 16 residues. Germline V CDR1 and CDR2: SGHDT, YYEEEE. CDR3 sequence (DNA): TGTTCCAGCAGCCCAATAGGCGGGGGGATTGACAATGAGCAGTTCTTC. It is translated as CSSSPIGGGIDNEQFF.

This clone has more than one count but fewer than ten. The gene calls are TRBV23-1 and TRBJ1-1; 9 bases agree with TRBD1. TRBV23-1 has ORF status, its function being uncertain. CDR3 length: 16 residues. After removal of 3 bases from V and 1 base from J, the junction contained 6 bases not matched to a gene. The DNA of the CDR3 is TGCGCCAGCAGTCATTCCGGGACAGGGAAGAACACTGAAGCTTTCTTT. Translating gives CASSHSGTGKNTEAFF.

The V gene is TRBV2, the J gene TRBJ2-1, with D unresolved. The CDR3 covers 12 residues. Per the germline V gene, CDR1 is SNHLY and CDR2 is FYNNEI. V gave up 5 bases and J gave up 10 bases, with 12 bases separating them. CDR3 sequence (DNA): TGTGCCAGCAGTAACTACCTGGGCGAGCAGTTCTTC. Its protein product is CASSNYLGEQFF.

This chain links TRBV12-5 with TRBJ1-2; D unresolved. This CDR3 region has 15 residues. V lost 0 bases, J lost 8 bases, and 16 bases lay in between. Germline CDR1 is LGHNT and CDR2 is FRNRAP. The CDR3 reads CASGLVLSTTEGYTF. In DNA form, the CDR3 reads TGTGCTAGTGGTTTGGTGCTTTCAACGACGGAGGGCTACACCTTC.

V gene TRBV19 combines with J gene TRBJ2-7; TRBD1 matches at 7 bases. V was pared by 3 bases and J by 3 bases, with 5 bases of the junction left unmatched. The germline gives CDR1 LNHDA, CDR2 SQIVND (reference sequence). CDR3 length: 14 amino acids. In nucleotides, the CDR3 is TGTGCCAGTAGTATCACGGACAGGAACTACGAGCAGTACTTC. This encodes CASSITDRNYEQYF.

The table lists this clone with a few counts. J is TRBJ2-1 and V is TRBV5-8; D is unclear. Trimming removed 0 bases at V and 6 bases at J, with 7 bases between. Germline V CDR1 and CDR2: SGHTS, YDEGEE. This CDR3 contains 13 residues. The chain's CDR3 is CASSLDLSNEQFF. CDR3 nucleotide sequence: TGTGCCAGCAGCTTGGACCTCTCCAATGAGCAGTTCTTC.

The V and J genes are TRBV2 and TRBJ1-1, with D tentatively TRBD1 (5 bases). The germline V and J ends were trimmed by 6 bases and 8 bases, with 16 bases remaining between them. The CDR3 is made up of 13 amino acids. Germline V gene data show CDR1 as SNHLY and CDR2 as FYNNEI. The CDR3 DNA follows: TGTGCCAGCAGACTTGGGGGGGTTGGCGAAGCTTTCTTT. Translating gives CASRLGGVGEAFF.

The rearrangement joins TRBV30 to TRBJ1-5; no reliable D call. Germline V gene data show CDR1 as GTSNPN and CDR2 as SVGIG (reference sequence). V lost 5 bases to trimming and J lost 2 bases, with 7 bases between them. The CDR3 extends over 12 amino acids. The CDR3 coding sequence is TGTGCCTGGGGAGAGGGCAATCAGCCCCAGCATTTT. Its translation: CAWGEGNQPQHF.

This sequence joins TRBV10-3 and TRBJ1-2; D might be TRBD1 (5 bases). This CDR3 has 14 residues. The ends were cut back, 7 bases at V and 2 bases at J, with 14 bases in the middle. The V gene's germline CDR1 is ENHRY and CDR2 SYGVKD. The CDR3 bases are TGTGCCATCACGGAAGGGGCCTCCAACTATGGCTACACCTTC. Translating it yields CAITEGASNYGYTF.

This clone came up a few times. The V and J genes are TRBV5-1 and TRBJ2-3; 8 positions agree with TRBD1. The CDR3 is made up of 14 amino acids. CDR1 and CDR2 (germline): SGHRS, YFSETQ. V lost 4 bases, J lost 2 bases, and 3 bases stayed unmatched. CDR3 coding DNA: TGCGCCAGCAGCGCAGGGGGCTACACAGATACGCAGTATTTT. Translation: CASSAGGYTDTQYF.

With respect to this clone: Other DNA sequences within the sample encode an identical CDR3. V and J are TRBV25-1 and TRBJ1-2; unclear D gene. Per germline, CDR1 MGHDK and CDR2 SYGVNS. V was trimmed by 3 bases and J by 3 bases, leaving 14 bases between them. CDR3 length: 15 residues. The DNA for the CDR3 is TGTGCCAGCAGTGAGGGTACGGGCGGTTACTATGGCTACACCTTC. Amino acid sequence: CASSEGTGGYYGYTF.

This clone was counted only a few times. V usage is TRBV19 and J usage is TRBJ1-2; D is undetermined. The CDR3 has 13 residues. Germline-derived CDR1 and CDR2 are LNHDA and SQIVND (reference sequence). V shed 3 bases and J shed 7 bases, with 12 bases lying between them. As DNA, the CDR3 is TGTGCCAGTAGTATCTCGGGCGGGAGTGGCTACACCTTC. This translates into CASSISGGSGYTF.

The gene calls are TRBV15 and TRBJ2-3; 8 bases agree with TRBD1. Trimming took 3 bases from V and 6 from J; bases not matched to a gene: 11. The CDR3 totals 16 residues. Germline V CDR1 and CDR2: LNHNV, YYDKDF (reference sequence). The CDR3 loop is CATSSTRRDRQDTQYF. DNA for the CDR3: TGTGCCACCAGCAGCACGAGACGGGACAGGCAGGATACGCAGTATTTT.

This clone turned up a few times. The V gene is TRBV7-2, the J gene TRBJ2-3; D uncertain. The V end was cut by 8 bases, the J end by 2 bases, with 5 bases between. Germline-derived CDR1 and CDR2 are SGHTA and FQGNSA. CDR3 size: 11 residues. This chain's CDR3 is CASGNTDTQYF. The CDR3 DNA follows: TGTGCCAGCGGAAACACAGATACGCAGTATTTT.

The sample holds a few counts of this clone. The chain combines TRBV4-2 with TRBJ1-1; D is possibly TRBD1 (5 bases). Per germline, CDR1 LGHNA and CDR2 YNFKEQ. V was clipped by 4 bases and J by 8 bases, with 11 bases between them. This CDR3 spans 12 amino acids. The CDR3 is CASSLSGGEAFF. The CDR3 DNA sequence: TGTGCCAGCAGCCTATCGGGGGGAGAAGCTTTCTTT.

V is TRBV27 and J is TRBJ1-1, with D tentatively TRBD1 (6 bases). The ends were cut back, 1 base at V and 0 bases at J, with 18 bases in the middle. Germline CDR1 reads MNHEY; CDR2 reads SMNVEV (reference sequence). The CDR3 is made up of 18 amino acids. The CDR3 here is CASSLFPDITGLNTEAFF. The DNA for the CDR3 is TGTGCCAGCAGTTTATTCCCGGACATAACAGGGTTGAACACTGAAGCTTTCTTT.

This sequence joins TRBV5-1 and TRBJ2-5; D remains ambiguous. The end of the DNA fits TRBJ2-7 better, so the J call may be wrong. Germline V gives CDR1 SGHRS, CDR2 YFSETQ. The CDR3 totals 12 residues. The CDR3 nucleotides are TGCGCCAGCAGCTGGGGTGGATACGAGCAGTACTTC. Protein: CASSWGGYEQYF.

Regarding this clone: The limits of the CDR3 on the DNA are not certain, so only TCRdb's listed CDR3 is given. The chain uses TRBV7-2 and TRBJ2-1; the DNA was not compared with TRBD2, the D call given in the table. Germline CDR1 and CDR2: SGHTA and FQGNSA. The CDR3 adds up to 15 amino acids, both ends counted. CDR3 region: CASTTVGSGANREFF.